This TCR beta chain stems from a study of blood T cell repertoires in COVID-19. At the level of the study: Acute and convalescent COVID-19 specimens originated in the United States, Italy and Spain. T cells, B-cell-depleted T cells, or PBMCs supplied cDNA or gDNA.

The CDR3 is 13 amino acids. Germline V gives CDR1 SEHNR, CDR2 FQNEAQ (reference sequence). V was shortened by 5 bases and J by 10 bases, with 14 bases between the two germline ends. Seattle patients were enrolled while actively infected and followed longitudinally. Methods used by the authors: It was from reference gene primer amplification that nucleated cell counts were estimated. Measured with immunoSEQ multiplex PCR; TCRdb has only the in-frame clones, and not every one. V and J calls plus clone size are reproduced from that table; the DNA served to infer D and trimming. The repertoire consists of a few hundred thousand clones, with roughly 80% occurring once and the leading ten covering approximately 5.2%.

This chain connects TRBV7-9 to TRBJ1-4; D remains ambiguous. The receptor was derived from a woman in her 70s with COVID-19, enrolled during active disease. The material sequenced was peripheral blood. CDR3 coding DNA: TGTGCCAGCAGCCATCCCGTTTCCGGAAAACTGTTTTTT. Its protein is CASSHPVSGKLFF.